This note documents a single T cell receptor beta chain sequence. Its antigen target is currently unknown. At one end, the junction sequence differs from germline, possibly due to a read error. Only healthy Caucasian donors were included. The twin cohort consisted of three pairs of female monozygotic twins, all aged 18 to 29 years. Positive isolation kits from Invitrogen were used to isolate the CD4+ and CD8+ T cell populations. Library preparation was by 5' RACE. The listed sequencing device is Illumina HiSeq 2000. Template switching added a universal primer binding site, and the final cDNA carried a unique molecular identifier that allowed TCR cDNA molecules to be counted accurately. Specific primers in the conserved constant-segment region were used to synthesize first-strand cDNA for TCR alpha and beta chains. Each cDNA library was double barcoded, with a SMART-Mk sample barcode plus Illumina barcodes, to control for contamination. TruSeq adapter sequences and Illumina sample barcodes were added in two successive PCR steps. TCR alpha and beta cDNA libraries were sequenced on the Illumina HiSeq platform with custom primers. The paper's processing steps were these. MiGEC was used to process raw reads and extract unique molecular identifiers, and MiXCR was used to find CDR3 positions. Recombination models were inferred per individual with the repgenHMM and IGoR tools using an EM algorithm. Shared clonotype analysis was performed with the tcR package in R, normalizing sharing by the product of cloneset sizes. To study raw recombination without the effects of thymic and clonal selection, out-of-frame nonproductive sequences were analyzed. TCRdb itself trimmed the public reads at Q25 with fastp, ran MiXCR and retained productive beta chains. Each entry merges the rows of one CDR3 protein and shows their most common DNA and genes. TCRdb's processing, not the study's, gives the V and J calls here. Here the sample has about 340,000 distinct CDR3 sequences; 9% to 15% occur a single time. Together, the top ten hold around 7.8% of the sample.

CDR1 and CDR2, per the germline V gene, are SGHTA and FQGNSA. There are 11 amino acids in the CDR3, from cysteine to phenylalanine inclusive. The retained sequence is limited to the CDR3, 33 bases, with the frame set at the first base. These data belong to a study of identical twins (dated by TCRdb to about 2016). For context, the study as a whole: To test whether fetal clonotypes persist, this study deep-sequenced TCR alpha and beta repertoires from monozygotic twins, from unrelated adults of various ages, and from cord blood. Replicate twin experiments were performed at different times using different library preparation protocols to rule out contamination. General findings and caveats noted by the study authors: Compared with coincidental sharing between unrelated individuals, out-of-frame TCR alpha sequences shared between twins showed an excess of sequences with low generation probability. A weaker excess of twin sharing was found in beta out-of-frame sequences because the signal-to-noise ratio was lowered by fewer shared sequences. Because the same donors could not be followed over many years, the conclusions relied on cross-sectional statistical analysis. Abundant cord blood beta clonotypes carried fewer insertions; young adult naive repertoires showed a weaker similar trend, while memory repertoires showed none. Zero-insertion analyses could be partly confounded by invariant T cells such as MAIT and iNKT, though diverse VJ usage argued against such confounding for most clonotypes. Recombination models systematically underestimated out-of-frame TCR alpha sharing in monozygotic twins but agreed with sharing between unrelated individuals.

The same data also contributed to another study, on yellow fever vaccine responses in identical twins. As described in the second report: According to the authors, the vaccine-induced T cell response in identical twins seemed to be partly convergent and partly specific to each individual. The study precisely tracked vaccine-responding T cell clones in identical twins.

The TCR sequence derives from a young woman in good health. This receptor chain uses TRBV7-2 and TRBJ2-1, with 10 bases in between that match TRBD1. Sequencing was performed on CD8+ T cells sorted from blood. DNA sequence: TGTGCCGTTAGGGACAGGGGCCTGGTTAACTTC. Translated, it gives CAVRDRGLVNF.